This TCR beta chain derives from a study of radiation and T cells in renal cell carcinoma. Assay: immunoSEQ multiplex PCR; the TCRdb copy retains only in-frame clones and omits some. The table shows around 16,000 clones, with around 50% occurring only once. Findings and caveats of the study: Sampling covered only about 0.96 g of each tumor.

Germline loops: CDR1 SQVTM, CDR2 ANQGSEA. Trimming took off 4 bases at V and 4 bases at J, with 15 bases between the two ends. The CDR3 totals 14 residues. To note about this clone: The antigen remains undetermined.

This sample's treatment: 15 Gy SBRT to primary tumor, nephrectomy 4 weeks later. This clonotype was obtained from a woman aged 55-70 years with renal cell carcinoma. The sequences come from tumor tissue, collected from a patient whose treatment included radiotherapy and nephrectomy. The V call is TRBV29-1, the J call TRBJ2-3; maybe TRBD2 (6 bases). Written as DNA, the CDR3 is TGCAGCGTTGTCAGGGCGGGGTTAGCAGATACGCAGTATTTT. Its protein is CSVVRAGLADTQYF.